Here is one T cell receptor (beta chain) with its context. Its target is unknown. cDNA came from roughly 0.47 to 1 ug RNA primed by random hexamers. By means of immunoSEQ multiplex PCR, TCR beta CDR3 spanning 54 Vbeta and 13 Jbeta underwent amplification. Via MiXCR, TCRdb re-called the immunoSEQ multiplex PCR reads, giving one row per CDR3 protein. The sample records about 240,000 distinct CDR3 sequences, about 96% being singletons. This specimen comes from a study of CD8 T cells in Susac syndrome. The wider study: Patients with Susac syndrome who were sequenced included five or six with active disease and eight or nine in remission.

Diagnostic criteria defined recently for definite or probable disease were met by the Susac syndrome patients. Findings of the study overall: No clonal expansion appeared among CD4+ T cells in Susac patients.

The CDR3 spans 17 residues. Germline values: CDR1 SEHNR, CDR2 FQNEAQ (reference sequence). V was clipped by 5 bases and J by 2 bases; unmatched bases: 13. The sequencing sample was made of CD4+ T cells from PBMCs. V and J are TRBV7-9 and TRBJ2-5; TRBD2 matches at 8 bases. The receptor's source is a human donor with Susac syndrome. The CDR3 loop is CASSQPLVAGTQETQYF. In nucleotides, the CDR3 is TGTGCCAGCAGCCAACCCTTAGTAGCGGGGACTCAAGAGACCCAGTACTTC.